Shown below are 15 T cell receptor beta chains from a single sample sequenced in a study of blood T cell repertoires in COVID-19. Generated by immunoSEQ multiplex PCR, the TCRdb table keeps only in-frame clones and is missing some. This sample has approximately 200,000 clones; roughly 94% occur once, and the top ten carry about 0.76%. The sequenced sample consisted of peripheral blood. These receptors all stem from a man under 40 with COVID-19, enrolled during active disease.

This clone showed up just once. V is TRBV3-1 (or the pseudogene TRBV3-2) and J is TRBJ1-6, with D uncertain. In germline, CDR1 is LGHDT, CDR2 YNNKEL (reference sequence). Trimming shortened V by 3 bases and J by 10 bases, and 7 bases separated the two germline ends. The CDR3 spans 12 residues. The CDR3 reads CASSHRRSPLHF. The DNA for the CDR3 is TGTGCCAGCAGCCACCGGAGATCACCCCTCCACTTT.

The count of this clone is one. The CDR3 region is CAWKTSEFF. For the CDR3, the DNA is TGTGCCTGGAAGACTAGCGAGTTCTTC. The rearrangement joins TRBV30 to TRBJ2-1, with TRBD2 identical over 8 bases. This CDR3 is built from 9 residues. The germline gives CDR1 GTSNPN, CDR2 SVGIG (reference sequence). Losses at the gene ends were 4 bases for V and 14 bases for J; bases not matched to a gene: 1.

The rearrangement links TRBV9 to TRBJ1-3; D is ambiguous. Trimming took off 0 bases at V and 0 bases at J, with 16 bases between the two ends. From germline, CDR1 is SGDLS and CDR2 YYNGEE. The CDR3 runs 18 residues. Written as DNA, the CDR3 is TGTGCCAGCAGCGTAGGCCCCGAAGGAGGGAGCTCTGGAAACACCATATATTTT. Protein product: CASSVGPEGGSSGNTIYF.

This clone is a singleton in its sample. The chain carries TRBV5-1 and TRBJ1-2; TRBD1 might be the D (5 bases). Germline values: CDR1 SGHRS, CDR2 YFSETQ. Trimming removed 8 bases at V and 7 bases at J, with 12 bases between. The length of the CDR3 is 11 residues. In nucleotides, the CDR3 is TGCGCCAGATCCCAGGGATCTGGCTACACCTTC. Protein: CARSQGSGYTF.

This chain links TRBV9 with TRBJ2-2; D unclear. This CDR3 has 13 residues. The germline CDR1 and CDR2 sequences are SGDLS and YYNGEE. Deletions cut 4 bases from V and 4 bases from J, with 8 bases between. DNA of the CDR3: TGTGCCAGCAGCTCGCGAGGCACCGGGGAGCTGTTTTTT. Translated, it gives CASSSRGTGELFF. Using reference TRBV9 and TRBJ2-2 for the parts outside the CDR3, the full variable domain is DSGVTQTPKHLITATGQRVTLRCSPRSGDLSVYWYQQSLDQGLQFLIQYYNGEERAKGNILERFSAQQFPDLHSELNLSSLELGDSALYFCASSSRGTGELFFGEGSRLTVL.

V gene TRBV10-1 combines with J gene TRBJ2-1; no definite D call. From germline, CDR1 is WNHNN and CDR2 SYGVQD (reference sequence). The CDR3 covers 11 residues. Trimming took 3 bases from V and 9 from J, leaving 6 bases between them. DNA for the CDR3: TGCGCCAGCAGTGAATCAGGTGAGCAGTTCTTC. Translated: CASSESGEQFF.

The chain combines TRBV7-5 with TRBJ1-2; TRBD1, as called in the table, went unchecked against the DNA. TRBV7-5 is tagged as a pseudogene. The CDR3 consists of 14 residues. The CDR3 region is CVRIDEQGARGYTF. The DNA for the CDR3 is TGTGTCAGAATAGACGAACAGGGGGCGCGCGGCTACACCTTC.

This chain joins TRBV9 and TRBJ2-2; the match to TRBD1 covers 11 bases. The germline gives CDR1 SGDLS, CDR2 YYNGEE. J gave up 7 bases and V 4 bases, and 6 bases lay outside the gene matches. The CDR3 has 15 amino acids. CDR3 sequence reads: CASSLGQGAGGELFF. The CDR3 coding sequence is TGTGCCAGCAGCTTAGGACAGGGGGCGGGCGGGGAGCTGTTTTTT.

The chain recombines TRBV6-5 with TRBJ1-5, with 10 bases that match TRBD1. In germline, CDR1 is MNHEY, CDR2 SVGAGI. The CDR3 has 14 residues. The J segment lost 5 bases and the V segment lost 5 bases, leaving 3 bases of the junction unmatched. CDR3 sequence reads: CASSQGQGHQPQHF. In DNA, the CDR3 is TGTGCCAGCAGTCAGGGACAGGGGCATCAGCCCCAGCATTTT.

This chain joins TRBV28 and TRBJ1-2, with D maybe TRBD1 (6 bases). Per germline, CDR1 MDHEN and CDR2 SYDVKM. CDR3 length: 15 residues. V lost 2 bases and J lost 8, with 18 bases in between. CDR3 in amino acids: CASSLRRGQGEGYTF. The CDR3 coding sequence is TGTGCCAGCAGTTTAAGAAGGGGACAAGGTGAAGGCTACACCTTC.

This clone has just one count. The rearrangement links TRBV29-1 to TRBJ1-2; 9 bases agree with TRBD1. The length of the CDR3 is 13 residues. The trim removed 5 bases at V and 4 bases at J, leaving 5 bases unmatched. Germline V CDR1 and CDR2: SQVTM, ANQGSEA. The CDR3 spells CSVLWTGAYGYTF. The CDR3 coding sequence is TGCAGCGTTCTATGGACAGGGGCCTATGGCTACACCTTC.

This rearrangement joins TRBV18 to TRBJ2-1; 7 positions match TRBD2. The germline CDR1 and CDR2 sequences are KGHSH and LQKENI. Trimming cost V 5 bases and J 2 bases; bases outside gene matches: 3. The CDR3 runs 14 residues. CDR3 bases: TGTGCCAGCTCATCGGGGGGTCCCTACAATGAGCAGTTCTTC. Amino acids: CASSSGGPYNEQFF.

This clone was seen a single time. The chain links TRBV2 to TRBJ1-2, with D possibly being TRBD1 (5 bases). The germline gives CDR1 SNHLY, CDR2 FYNNEI. The CDR3 is 14 residues long. V lost 8 bases and J 3 bases, leaving 16 bases between the germline ends. In DNA form, the CDR3 reads TGTGCCAGCCCAGCGGGGGGGGAAGACTATGGCTACACCTTC. As protein: CASPAGGEDYGYTF.

This chain links TRBV19 with TRBJ2-1; TRBD2 matches at 7 bases. Losses at the gene ends were 5 bases for V and 3 bases for J; bases not matched to a gene: 10. Germline V lookup: CDR1 LNHDA, CDR2 SQIVND (reference sequence). This CDR3 contains 16 residues. Here the CDR3 DNA reads TGTGCCAGTAGTCCTGCTGGGGGGGGGAACTACAATGAGCAGTTCTTC. Translation: CASSPAGGGNYNEQFF.

This chain connects TRBV7-9 to TRBJ1-2; D may be TRBD1 (6 bases). CDR3 size: 13 residues. The germline CDR1 and CDR2 sequences are SEHNR and FQNEAQ (reference sequence). V lost 4 bases and J 10 bases, leaving 16 bases between the germline ends. CDR3 in DNA: TGTGCCAGCAGCTCGAACCCGGACAGCATCTACACCTTC. Its protein product is CASSSNPDSIYTF.